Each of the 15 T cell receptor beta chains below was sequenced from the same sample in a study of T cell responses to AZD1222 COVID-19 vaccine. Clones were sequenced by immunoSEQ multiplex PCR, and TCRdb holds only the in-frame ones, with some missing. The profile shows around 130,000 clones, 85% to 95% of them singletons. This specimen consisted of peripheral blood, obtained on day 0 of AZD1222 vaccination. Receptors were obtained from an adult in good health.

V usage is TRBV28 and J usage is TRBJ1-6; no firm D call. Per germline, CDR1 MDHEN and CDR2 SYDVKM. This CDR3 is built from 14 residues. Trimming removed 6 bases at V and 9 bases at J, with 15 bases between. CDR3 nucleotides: TGTGCCAGCAGGGTAGAATACGAGAGTTCACCCCTCCACTTT. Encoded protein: CASRVEYESSPLHF.

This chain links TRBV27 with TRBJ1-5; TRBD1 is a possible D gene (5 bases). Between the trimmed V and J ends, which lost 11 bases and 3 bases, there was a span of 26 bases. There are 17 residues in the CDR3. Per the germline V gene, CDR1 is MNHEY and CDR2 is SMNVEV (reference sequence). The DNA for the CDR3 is TGTGCCGCCAAGCTTGTTCCAGAAAGGGGAGTCAATCAGCCCCAGCATTTT. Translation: CAAKLVPERGVNQPQHF.

CDR3 in amino acids: CASSLGQLDEQFF. DNA of the CDR3: TGTGCCAGCAGCCTGGGACAGTTAGATGAGCAGTTCTTC. The genes are TRBV3-1 (or the pseudogene TRBV3-2) and TRBJ2-1; 7 positions agree with TRBD1. V lost 4 bases, J lost 8 bases, and 5 bases stayed unmatched. The CDR3 loop spans 13 amino acids. Germline values: CDR1 LGHDT, CDR2 YNNKEL (reference sequence).

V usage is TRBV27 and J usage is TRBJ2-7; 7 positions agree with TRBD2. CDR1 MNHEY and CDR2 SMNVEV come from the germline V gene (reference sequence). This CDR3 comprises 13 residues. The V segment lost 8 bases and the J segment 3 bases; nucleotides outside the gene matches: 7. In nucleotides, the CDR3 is TGTGCCAGCGGACTAGGGCTCCACTACGAGCAGTACTTC. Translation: CASGLGLHYEQYF.

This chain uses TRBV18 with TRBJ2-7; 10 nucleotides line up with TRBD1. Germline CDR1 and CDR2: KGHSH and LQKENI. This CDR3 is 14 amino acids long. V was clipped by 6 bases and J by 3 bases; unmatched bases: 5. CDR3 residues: CASSPGQGIYEQYF. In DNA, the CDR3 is TGTGCCAGCTCCCCGGGACAGGGGATCTACGAGCAGTACTTC.

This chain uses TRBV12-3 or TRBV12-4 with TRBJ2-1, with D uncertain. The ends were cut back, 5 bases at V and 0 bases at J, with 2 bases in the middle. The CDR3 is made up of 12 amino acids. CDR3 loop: CASSVSYNEQFF. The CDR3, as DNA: TGTGCCAGCAGTGTCTCCTACAATGAGCAGTTCTTC.

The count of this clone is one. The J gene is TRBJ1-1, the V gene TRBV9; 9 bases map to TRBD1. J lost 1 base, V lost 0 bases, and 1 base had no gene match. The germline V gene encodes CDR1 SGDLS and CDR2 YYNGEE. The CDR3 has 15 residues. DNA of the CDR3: TGTGCCAGCAGCGTAGGGGACAGGGAGAACACTGAAGCTTTCTTT. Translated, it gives CASSVGDRENTEAFF.

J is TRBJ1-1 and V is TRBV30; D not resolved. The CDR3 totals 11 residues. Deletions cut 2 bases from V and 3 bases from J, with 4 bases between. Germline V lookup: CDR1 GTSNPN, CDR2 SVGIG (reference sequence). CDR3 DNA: TGTGCCTGGAGTTGGGACACTGAAGCTTTCTTT. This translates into CAWSWDTEAFF.

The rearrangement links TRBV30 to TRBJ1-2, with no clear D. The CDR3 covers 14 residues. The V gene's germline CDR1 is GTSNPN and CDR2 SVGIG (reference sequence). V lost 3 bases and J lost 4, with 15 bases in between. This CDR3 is CAWRETTPSYGYTF. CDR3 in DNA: TGTGCCTGGAGGGAAACAACCCCGTCCTATGGCTACACCTTC.

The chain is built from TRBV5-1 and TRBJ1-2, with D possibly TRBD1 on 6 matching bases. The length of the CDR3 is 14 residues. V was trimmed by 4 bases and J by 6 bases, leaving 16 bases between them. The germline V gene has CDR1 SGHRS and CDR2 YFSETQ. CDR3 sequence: CASSPGGLLNGYTF. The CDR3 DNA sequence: TGCGCCAGCAGCCCGGGGGGCCTCCTCAATGGCTACACCTTC.

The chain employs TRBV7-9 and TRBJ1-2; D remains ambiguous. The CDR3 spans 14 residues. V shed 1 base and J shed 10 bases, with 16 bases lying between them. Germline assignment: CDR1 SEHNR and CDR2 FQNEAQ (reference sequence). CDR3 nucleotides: TGTGCCAGCAGCTTAGAGATGGCAGGATCTTTCTACACCTTC. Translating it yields CASSLEMAGSFYTF.

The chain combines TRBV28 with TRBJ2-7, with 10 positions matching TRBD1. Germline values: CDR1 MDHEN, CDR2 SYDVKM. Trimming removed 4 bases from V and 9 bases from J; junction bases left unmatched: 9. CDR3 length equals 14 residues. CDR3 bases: TGTGCCAGCAGTTACGGGACAGGGGACAGGGGGCAGTACTTC. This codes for CASSYGTGDRGQYF.

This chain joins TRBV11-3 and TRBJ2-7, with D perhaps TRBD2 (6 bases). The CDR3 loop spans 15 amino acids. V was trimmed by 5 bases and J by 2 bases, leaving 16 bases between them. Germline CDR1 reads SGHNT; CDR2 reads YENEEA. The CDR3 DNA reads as TGTGCCAGCAGCCCGGGTCGGGACTCCCCCTACGAGCAGTACTTC. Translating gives CASSPGRDSPYEQYF.

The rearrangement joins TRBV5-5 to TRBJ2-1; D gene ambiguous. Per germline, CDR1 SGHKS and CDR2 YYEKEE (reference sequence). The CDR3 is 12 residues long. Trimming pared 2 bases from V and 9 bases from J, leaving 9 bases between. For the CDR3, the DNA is TGTGCCAGCAGCTTTGGGCCCGGTGAGCAGTTCTTC. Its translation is CASSFGPGEQFF. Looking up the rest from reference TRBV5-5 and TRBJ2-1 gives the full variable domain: DAGVTQSPTHLIKTRGQQVTLRCSPISGHKSVSWYQQVLGQGPQFIFQYYEKEERGRGNFPDRFSARQFPNYSSELNVNALLLGDSALYLCASSFGPGEQFFGPGTRLTVL.

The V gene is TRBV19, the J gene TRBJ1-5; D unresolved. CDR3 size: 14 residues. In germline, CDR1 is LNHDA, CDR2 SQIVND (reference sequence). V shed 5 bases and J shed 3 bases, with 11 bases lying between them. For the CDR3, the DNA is TGTGCCAGTAGTTTCACCTGGGCCAATCAGCCCCAGCATTTT. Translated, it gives CASSFTWANQPQHF.